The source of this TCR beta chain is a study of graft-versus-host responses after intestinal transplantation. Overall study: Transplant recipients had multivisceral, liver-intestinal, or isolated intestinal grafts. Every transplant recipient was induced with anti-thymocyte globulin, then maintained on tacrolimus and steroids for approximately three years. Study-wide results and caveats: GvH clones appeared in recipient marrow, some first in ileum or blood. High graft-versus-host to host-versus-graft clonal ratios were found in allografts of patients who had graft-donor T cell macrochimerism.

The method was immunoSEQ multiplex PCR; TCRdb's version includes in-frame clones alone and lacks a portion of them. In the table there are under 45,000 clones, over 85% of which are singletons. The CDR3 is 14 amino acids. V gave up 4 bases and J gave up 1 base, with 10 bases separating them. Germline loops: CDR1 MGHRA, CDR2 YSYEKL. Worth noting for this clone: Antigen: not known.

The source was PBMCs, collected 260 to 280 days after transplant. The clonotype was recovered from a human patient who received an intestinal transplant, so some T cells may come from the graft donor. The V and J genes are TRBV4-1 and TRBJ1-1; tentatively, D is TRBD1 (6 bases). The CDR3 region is CASSRTGTNTEAFF. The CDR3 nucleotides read TGCGCCAGCAGCCGAACAGGGACGAACACTGAAGCTTTCTTT.